A single sample is the source of the 2 T cell receptor beta chains below, sequenced in a study of T cells in Graves' hyperthyroidism and ophthalmopathy. RNA transcripts served as the template for amplifying TCR beta CDR3 regions. The HTBI primer set was used in a first-round RT-PCR of the TCR CDR3. A single record per CDR3 protein comes from TCRdb applying MiXCR to the multiplex PCR reads. The sample holds about 540,000 distinct CDR3 sequences, 40% to 55% seen once. The sequencing input was peripheral blood or thyroid tissue (not recorded which). These receptor sequences come from a woman between 18 and 30 years old with Graves' hyperthyroidism.

This chain links TRBV3-1 with TRBJ1-6; D gene unclear. Germline V gives CDR1 LGHDT, CDR2 YNNKEL (reference sequence). This CDR3 contains 17 residues. V dropped 5 bases and J dropped 1 base, with 15 bases sitting between them. The CDR3 reads CASSSSTSLSYNSPLHF. The CDR3 region has the DNA TGTGCCAGCAGCTCCTCAACGAGTTTATCCTATAATTCACCCCTCCACTTT.

The chain joins TRBV25-1 to TRBJ1-6, with a possible D match to TRBD1 (5 bases). This CDR3 has 16 amino acids. CDR1 is MGHDK and CDR2 is SYGVNS in the germline V gene. V lost 5 bases and J 7 bases, leaving 18 bases between the germline ends. CDR3 amino acids: CASSLYGAGTNSPLHF. DNA of the CDR3: TGTGCCAGCAGTCTCTATGGGGCAGGGACCAATTCACCCCTCCACTTT. The variable domain in full, with the rest retrieved from reference TRBV25-1 and TRBJ1-6, is EADIYQTPRYLVIGTGKKITLECSQTMGHDKMYWYQQDPGMELHLIHYSYGVNSTEKGDLSSESTVSRIRTEHFPLTLESARPSHTSQYLCASSLYGAGTNSPLHFGNGTRLTVT.